This T cell receptor beta chain was sequenced for a study of identifying expanded T cells in peripheral blood. Study findings and constraints: Clone count variance between approximately two-week samples rose with total template count.

This clone is a singleton in its sample. The target antigen is unknown. The CDR3 consists of 16 residues. CDR1 and CDR2 from the germline V gene are SGHTA and FQGNSA. The V gene end was trimmed by 5 bases and the J gene end by 2 bases; junction bases not matched to a gene: 5. Data came from immunoSEQ multiplex PCR; TCRdb stores just in-frame clones and leaves some out. The profile covers 90,000 or so clones, with approximately 84% appearing a single time and roughly 5.3% taken by the ten largest. Healthy donors had no documented immune events, such as infections, while sampled. This receptor was identified in a person aged 18 to 75 in good health. The sequenced material came from blood. This chain joins TRBV7-2 and TRBJ2-7; 14 bases fit TRBD2. The CDR3 sequence: CASSLSTSGGAYEQYF. The CDR3 bases are TGTGCCAGCAGCCTTTCGACTAGCGGGGGGGCCTACGAGCAGTACTTC. Looking up the rest from reference TRBV7-2 and TRBJ2-7 gives the full variable domain: GAGVSQSPSNKVTEKGKDVELRCDPISGHTALYWYRQSLGQGLEFLIYFQGNSAPDKSGLPSDRFSAERTGGSVSTLTIQRTQQEDSAVYLCASSLSTSGGAYEQYFGPGTRLTVT.